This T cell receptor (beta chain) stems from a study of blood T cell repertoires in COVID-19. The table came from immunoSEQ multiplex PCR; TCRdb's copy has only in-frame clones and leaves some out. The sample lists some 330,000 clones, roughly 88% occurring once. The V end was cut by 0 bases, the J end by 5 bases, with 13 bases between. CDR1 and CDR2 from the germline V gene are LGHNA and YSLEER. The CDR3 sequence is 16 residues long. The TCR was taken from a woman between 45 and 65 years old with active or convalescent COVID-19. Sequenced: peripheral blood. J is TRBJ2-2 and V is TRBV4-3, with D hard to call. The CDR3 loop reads CASSQDLGSETGELFF. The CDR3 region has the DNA TGCGCCAGCAGCCAAGATCTCGGCAGCGAAACCGGGGAGCTGTTTTTT.